A single sample gave rise to the 4 T cell receptor beta chains below, sequenced in a study of T cells expressing NK-cell markers. TCRdb re-called the 5' RACE reads and gives one entry per CDR3 protein, without DNA. Its table records approximately 550,000 distinct CDR3 sequences. Material: blood T cells: a sorted CD56 or NKG2C T cell subset, CD4+ or CD8+ T cells, or bulk PBMC T cells (not recorded which). Receptors originate from a man younger than 30 in good health.

The V gene is TRBV6-5, the J gene TRBJ2-5. CDR3 length: 14 amino acids. CDR1 is MNHEY, CDR2 SVGAGI, per germline. CDR3 in amino acids: CASSYSKGQETQYF.

The chain combines TRBV7-3 with TRBJ2-1; TCRdb gives TRBD2 as the D gene, but with no DNA this cannot be confirmed. In germline, CDR1 is SGHTA, CDR2 FQGTGA. The CDR3 runs 18 residues. CDR3 in amino acids: CASSPRLAGGSTYNEQFF.

This chain uses TRBV3-1 with TRBJ2-7. Germline V gives CDR1 LGHDT, CDR2 YNNKEL (reference sequence). The CDR3 has 17 residues. The CDR3 reads CASSQERNLRVRNEQYF.

The genes are TRBV12-3 or TRBV12-4 and TRBJ2-5; the TRBD1 assignment by TCRdb is unverifiable without DNA. The CDR3 is 14 residues long. CDR3 in amino acids: CAITMAGAAPAQYF.